These 27 T cell receptor beta chains originate from one sample sequenced in a study of graft-versus-host responses after intestinal transplantation. Profiled with immunoSEQ multiplex PCR; TCRdb holds only in-frame clones, not every one. The sample lists about 85,000 clones, roughly 85% seen once, with 0.8% to 0.9% in the top ten. These TCRs' antigens remain unknown. Source: unstimulated CD4+ T cells sorted from spleen or lymph node cells, taken before intestinal transplant. All receptors derive from a human donor who received an intestinal transplant.

This clone was observed once. The gene calls are TRBV10-3 and TRBJ2-7; 7 nucleotides agree with TRBD1. The CDR3 runs 13 residues. Trimming removed 6 bases from V and 6 bases from J; junction bases left unmatched: 8. The germline V gene has CDR1 ENHRY and CDR2 SYGVKD. CDR3 sequence: CAIRGTGDPEQYF. The CDR3 DNA sequence: TGTGCCATCAGGGGAACAGGGGACCCCGAGCAGTACTTC.

The rearrangement links TRBV23-1 to TRBJ1-5; D remains ambiguous. TRBV23-1 is an ORF, with its function uncertain. V was cut by 4 bases and J by 4 bases, with 17 bases left in between. The CDR3 spans 16 residues. CDR3 sequence: CASSPVSIKGNQPQHF. The CDR3 DNA reads as TGCGCCAGCAGTCCCGTTAGCATCAAAGGTAATCAGCCCCAGCATTTT.

V usage is TRBV6-6 and J usage is TRBJ2-3, with 7 bases matching TRBD2. CDR1 MNHNY and CDR2 SVGAGI come from the germline V gene (reference sequence). The CDR3 is 16 amino acids. V trimming: 6 bases; J trimming: 5 bases; junction bases outside the gene matches: 14. As DNA, the CDR3 is TGTGCCAGCAGCCTCGGCAGCGGGGCCTCAGGAGATACGCAGTATTTT. Its translation: CASSLGSGASGDTQYF.

J is TRBJ2-7 and V is TRBV27; 7 nucleotides align to TRBD2. In germline, CDR1 is MNHEY, CDR2 SMNVEV (reference sequence). The J segment lost 7 bases and the V segment lost 3 bases, leaving 9 bases of the junction unmatched. The CDR3 has 14 amino acids. CDR3 in amino acids: CASSFSVWEGEQYF. CDR3 sequence (DNA): TGTGCCAGCAGTTTTTCTGTCTGGGAGGGAGAGCAGTACTTC.

The chain links TRBV28 to TRBJ1-2, with D uncertain. Germline V gene lookup returns CDR1 MDHEN and CDR2 SYDVKM. The CDR3 has 13 residues. V was pared by 2 bases and J by 4 bases, with 8 bases between. CDR3 amino acids: CASSLLRSYGYTF. In DNA, the CDR3 is TGTGCCAGCAGTTTACTCCGCAGCTATGGCTACACCTTC.

This clone was seen once. The DNA of the CDR3 is TGTGCCAGCAGTGGACAGGGTTTAAAGCAGTACTTC. Its protein product is CASSGQGLKQYF. The rearrangement uses TRBV27 and TRBJ2-5; 8 bases map to TRBD1. The CDR3 runs 12 residues. Looked up from germline, CDR1 is MNHEY and CDR2 is SMNVEV (reference sequence). V lost 5 bases and J lost 11; bases outside the gene matches: 7.

The chain uses TRBV5-1 and TRBJ1-1; D may be TRBD1 (6 bases). The CDR3 has 13 residues. Germline V gene sequence: CDR1 SGHRS, CDR2 YFSETQ. V gave up 7 bases and J gave up 1 base, with 11 bases separating them. The CDR3 loop reads CASRGQQNTEAFF. As DNA, the CDR3 is TGCGCCAGCCGCGGACAGCAGAACACTGAAGCTTTCTTT.

A few counts support this clone. The chain combines TRBV6-1 with TRBJ2-7, with D possibly TRBD1 on 6 matching bases. In germline, CDR1 is MNHNS, CDR2 SASEGT. There are 13 residues in the CDR3. V lost 10 bases to trimming and J lost 1 base, with 14 bases between them. Here the CDR3 reads CATTHRVSYEQYF. Here the CDR3 DNA reads TGTGCCACCACCCACAGGGTTTCCTACGAGCAGTACTTC.

This rearrangement joins TRBV7-8 to TRBJ2-2; 9 positions match TRBD1. From germline, CDR1 is SGHVS and CDR2 FQNEAQ. The V gene end was trimmed by 4 bases and the J gene end by 6 bases; junction bases not matched to a gene: 6. This CDR3 is 15 amino acids long. CDR3 DNA sequence: TGTGCCAGCAGCTCAGGGACAGGGATGTCCGGGGAGCTGTTTTTT. The encoded protein is CASSSGTGMSGELFF.

The chain is built from TRBV28 and TRBJ1-5; no reliable D call. The germline V gene has CDR1 MDHEN and CDR2 SYDVKM. V lost 1 base to trimming and J lost 9 bases, with 7 bases between them. The CDR3 extends over 12 amino acids. Here the CDR3 reads CASSLSELPQHF. CDR3 DNA: TGTGCCAGCAGTTTATCTGAGTTGCCCCAGCATTTT.

The gene calls are TRBV4-1 and TRBJ1-5; D is ambiguous. Germline V gives CDR1 MGHRA, CDR2 YSYEKL. The ends were cut back, 2 bases at V and 7 bases at J, with 18 bases in the middle. The CDR3 is 16 residues long. CDR3 DNA: TGCGCCAGCAGCCAAAGCCGGGTCCCCGGCGGACAGCCCCAGCATTTT. Protein sequence: CASSQSRVPGGQPQHF.

The gene calls are TRBV30 and TRBJ2-6; D not certain. The V end lost 4 bases, the J end lost 3 bases, and 7 bases lay between the germline ends. CDR3 size: 13 residues. CDR1 is GTSNPN and CDR2 is SVGIG in the germline V gene (reference sequence). Here the CDR3 DNA reads TGTGCCTGGACCCCCAATGGGGCCAACGTCCTGACTTTC. Translation: CAWTPNGANVLTF.

The chain couples TRBV5-1 to TRBJ2-7, with 7 nucleotides matching TRBD2. Per the germline V gene, CDR1 is SGHRS and CDR2 is YFSETQ. The CDR3 is 15 residues long. With 4 bases clipped from V and 3 bases from J, the junction kept 10 bases outside the gene matches. CDR3 nucleotide sequence: TGCGCCAGCAGCACAGCCGGGGGAGGGAGCTACGAGCAGTACTTC. Translated: CASSTAGGGSYEQYF.

The rearrangement uses TRBV7-9 and TRBJ2-7; 9 bases match TRBD1. Germline CDR1 SEHNR, CDR2 FQNEAQ (reference sequence). The CDR3 has 15 residues. V was pared by 4 bases and J by 0 bases, with 4 bases of the junction left unmatched. The CDR3 region has the DNA TGTGCCAGCAGCTCGGACAGGGGAGCCTCCTACGAGCAGTACTTC. Its protein product is CASSSDRGASYEQYF.

The chain carries TRBV5-1 and TRBJ1-3, with D unresolved. The CDR3 is 14 residues long. The germline V and J ends were trimmed by 0 bases and 0 bases, with 4 bases remaining between them. From germline, CDR1 is SGHRS and CDR2 YFSETQ. CDR3 sequence reads: CASSLDTSGNTIYF. CDR3 in DNA: TGCGCCAGCAGCTTGGACACCTCTGGAAACACCATATATTTT.

The V and J genes are TRBV28 and TRBJ2-3, with TRBD2 as a possible D gene (7 bases). V was shortened by 2 bases and J by 3 bases, with 15 bases between the two germline ends. Germline CDR1 is MDHEN and CDR2 is SYDVKM. The CDR3 contains 16 residues. CDR3: CASSLVGGRGTDTQYF. DNA of the CDR3: TGTGCCAGCAGTTTAGTGGGGGGGCGAGGAACAGATACGCAGTATTTT.

This chain connects TRBV2 to TRBJ2-1; D unresolved. The ends were cut back, 4 bases at V and 0 bases at J, with 10 bases in the middle. The CDR3 length is 15 residues. Germline V gives CDR1 SNHLY, CDR2 FYNNEI. DNA of the CDR3: TGTGCCAGCAGTGTTGCGGAAAGCTCCTACAATGAGCAGTTCTTC. Translated, it gives CASSVAESSYNEQFF.

The gene calls are TRBV7-3 and TRBJ1-1; 8 bases fit TRBD1. The CDR3 totals 14 residues. CDR1 is SGHTA, CDR2 FQGTGA, per germline. Germline trimming cut 1 base from V and 6 bases from J; bases unmatched to any gene: 4. The CDR3 region has the DNA TGTGCCAGCAGCTTAAAACAGGGGGGACCTGAAGCTTTCTTT. Protein: CASSLKQGGPEAFF.

This rearrangement joins TRBV7-9 to TRBJ2-7, with TRBD1 matching over 9 bases. In germline, CDR1 is SEHNR, CDR2 FQNEAQ (reference sequence). V lost 4 bases, J lost 1 base, and 8 bases stayed unmatched. The CDR3 has 16 residues. DNA of the CDR3: TGTGCCAGCAGCTCTGCCCGGACAGGGGTTTCCTACGAGCAGTACTTC. It translates to CASSSARTGVSYEQYF.

The rearrangement links TRBV4-1 to TRBJ2-2, with D possibly matching TRBD1 (5 bases). V shed 3 bases and J shed 1 base, with 18 bases lying between them. The CDR3 is 18 residues long. CDR1 is MGHRA, CDR2 YSYEKL, per germline. The DNA of the CDR3 is TGCGCCAGCAGCCACTATTCCAACAGGCCGAGGAACACCGGGGAGCTGTTTTTT. Translating it yields CASSHYSNRPRNTGELFF.

J is TRBJ1-5 and V is TRBV6-6, with no clear D. Looked up from germline, CDR1 is MNHNY and CDR2 is SVGAGI (reference sequence). This CDR3 has 14 amino acids. V lost 10 bases to trimming and J lost 0 bases, with 13 bases between them. Written as DNA, the CDR3 is TGTGCCACCGGTCGGGTATATAGCAATCAGCCCCAGCATTTT. Its protein is CATGRVYSNQPQHF.

This clone was found once. The chain employs TRBV13 and TRBJ2-5, with 15 positions matching TRBD2. This CDR3 comprises 18 residues. V was pared by 2 bases and J by 5 bases, with 9 bases of the junction left unmatched. Per the germline V gene, CDR1 is PRHDT and CDR2 is FYEKMQ (reference sequence). The CDR3 reads CASSLSGTSGGSGETQYF. The CDR3 region has the DNA TGTGCCAGCAGCTTATCCGGGACTAGCGGGGGGTCAGGGGAGACCCAGTACTTC.

This rearrangement joins TRBV19 to TRBJ2-1; 8 bases fit TRBD2. Trimming at V came to 5 bases and at J to 11 bases, leaving 5 bases not matched to a gene. Germline loops: CDR1 LNHDA, CDR2 SQIVND (reference sequence). This CDR3 comprises 12 residues. DNA of the CDR3: TGTGCCAGTAGTTCGCCGGGGGGGAAGCAGTTCTTC. Residues: CASSSPGGKQFF.

This clone was seen only a few times. The chain has TRBV2 and TRBJ1-2; no clear D gene. V lost 8 bases and J 4 bases, leaving 14 bases between the germline ends. Germline loops: CDR1 SNHLY, CDR2 FYNNEI. The CDR3 is 13 residues long. In DNA form, the CDR3 reads TGTGCCAGCTCCCCGGACGGGAGCTATGGCTACACCTTC. It codes for CASSPDGSYGYTF.

In this sample, this clone turned up a few times. The chain links TRBV5-1 to TRBJ1-2; the match to TRBD1 covers 7 bases. In germline, CDR1 is SGHRS, CDR2 YFSETQ. The CDR3 is 13 residues long. J lost 0 bases, V lost 9 bases, and 5 bases had no gene match. The CDR3 DNA is TGCGCCACCAAGACAGGGCCTAACTATGGCTACACCTTC. This gives the protein CATKTGPNYGYTF. Full variable domain (remainder filled in from reference TRBV5-1 and TRBJ1-2): KAGVTQTPRYLIKTRGQQVTLSCSPISGHRSVSWYQQTPGQGLQFLFEYFSETQRNKGNFPGRFSGRQFSNSRSEMNVSTLELGDSALYLCATKTGPNYGYTFGSGTRLTVV.

In its sample, this clone was seen a few times. This chain joins TRBV2 and TRBJ2-1; D is unresolved. The CDR3 contains 11 residues. The germline CDR1 and CDR2 sequences are SNHLY and FYNNEI. V lost 6 bases, J lost 8 bases, and 8 bases lay in between. This CDR3 reads CASSPWHEQFF. CDR3 DNA: TGTGCCAGCAGCCCATGGCATGAGCAGTTCTTC.

The genes are TRBV19 and TRBJ2-1; 7 bases map to TRBD1. V dropped 6 bases and J dropped 0; count of bases not matched to a gene: 5. From germline, CDR1 is LNHDA and CDR2 SQIVND (reference sequence). This CDR3 spans 15 amino acids. The CDR3 loop is CASRWDSSSYNEQFF. CDR3 coding DNA: TGTGCCAGTAGGTGGGACAGTAGCTCCTACAATGAGCAGTTCTTC. Full variable domain (rest looked up from reference TRBV19 and TRBJ2-1): DGGITQSPKYLFRKEGQNVTLSCEQNLNHDAMYWYRQDPGQGLRLIYYSQIVNDFQKGDIAEGYSVSREKKESFPLTVTSAQKNPTAFYLCASRWDSSSYNEQFFGPGTRLTVL.